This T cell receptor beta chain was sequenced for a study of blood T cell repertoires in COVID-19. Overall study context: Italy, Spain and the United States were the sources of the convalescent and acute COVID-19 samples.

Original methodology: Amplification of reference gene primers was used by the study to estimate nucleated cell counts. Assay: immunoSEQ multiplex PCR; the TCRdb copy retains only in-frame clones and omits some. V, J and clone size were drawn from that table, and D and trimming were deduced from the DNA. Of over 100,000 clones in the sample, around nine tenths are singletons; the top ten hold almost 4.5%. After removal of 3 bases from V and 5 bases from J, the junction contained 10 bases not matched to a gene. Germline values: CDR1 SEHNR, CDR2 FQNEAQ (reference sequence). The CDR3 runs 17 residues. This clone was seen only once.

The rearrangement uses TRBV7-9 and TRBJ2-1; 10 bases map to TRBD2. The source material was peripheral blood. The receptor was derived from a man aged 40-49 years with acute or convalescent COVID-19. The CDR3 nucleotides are TGTGCCAGCAGCTTGGGGAGGACTAGCGGTGTCGACAATGAGCAGTTCTTC. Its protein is CASSLGRTSGVDNEQFF.